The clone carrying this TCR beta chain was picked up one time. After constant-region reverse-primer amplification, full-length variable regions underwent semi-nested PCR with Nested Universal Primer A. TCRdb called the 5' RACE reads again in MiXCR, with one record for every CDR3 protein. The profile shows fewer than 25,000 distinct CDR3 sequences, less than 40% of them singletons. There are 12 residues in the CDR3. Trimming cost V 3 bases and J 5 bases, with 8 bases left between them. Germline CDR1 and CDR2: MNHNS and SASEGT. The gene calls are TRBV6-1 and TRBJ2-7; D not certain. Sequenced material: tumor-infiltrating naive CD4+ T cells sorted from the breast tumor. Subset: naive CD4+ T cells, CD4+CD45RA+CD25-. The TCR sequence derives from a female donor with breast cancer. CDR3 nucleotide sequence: TGTGCCAGCAGTGAGGCGGCAAACGAGCAGTACTTC. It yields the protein CASSEAANEQYF.